The present T cell receptor beta chain was sequenced within a study of CD8 T cells in Susac syndrome (dated by TCRdb to between 2018 and 2020). For the study in its entirety: The study used repertoire sequencing to test whether antigen drove CD8+ T cell activation and differentiation in Susac syndrome. Clonality of the CD8+ T cell repertoire was compared between over ten healthy donors, about 14 Susac syndrome patients and some 15 multiple sclerosis patients.

High-throughput TCR beta sequencing profiled peripheral blood CD8+ and CD4+ T cells from healthy donors, Susac syndrome patients and multiple sclerosis patients. The multiple sclerosis controls were treatment-naive patients whose relapsing-remitting disease, either stable or active, fulfilled the revised McDonald criteria. Bulk CD8+ and CD4+ T cells were purified magnetically by negative isolation, whereas CD8+ TEMRA cells were enriched by FACS. Blood was drawn into EDTA tubes, processed within 24 hours, and PBMCs were isolated by density gradient centrifugation. PBMCs intended for TCR sequencing were frozen in liquid nitrogen and were later thawed in a 37 degrees C water bath. The sorted or isolated CD4+, CD8+ and CD8+ TEMRA cells had a purity of 90% or higher. A remark on this clonotype: Which antigen it targets is not known. No qualities accompany the bases; no much larger clone lies one base away.

RNA was extracted with the RNeasy kit and 0.5 to 1 ug was reverse transcribed using random hexamers. The immunoSEQ multiplex PCR assay, which covers 54 Vbeta and 13 Jbeta segments, was used to amplify TCR beta CDR3 regions. Bias from PCR amplification was corrected by using a synthetic template baseline for primer optimization and for computational correction. In the source study's methods: Only productive sequences were kept, with reads annotated to V, D and J genes according to IMGT and analyzed in immunoSEQ Analyzer. Clonality was calculated as one minus the Shannon entropy normalized by log2 of the number of productive unique sequences. For each patient and control, public and private clones were evaluated within the 100 most prevalent clones. Susac-specific clones were defined as absent from healthy and MS cohorts, 1052 published viral clones and other ImmuneACCESS disease sequences. TCRdb reworked the public reads: Q25 trimming with fastp, MiXCR clone assembly, productive beta chains retained. Each entry merges the rows of one CDR3 protein and shows their most common DNA and genes. For this entry, the V and J calls and clone size follow TCRdb and not the study's own pipeline. In this sample the table shows 350,000 to 550,000 distinct CDR3 sequences, approximately 85% of which occur a single time. Jointly, the top ten make up about 0.1% of the sample.

The CDR3 has 17 amino acids, counting the end cysteine and phenylalanine. Just CDR3 DNA is preserved here, 51 bases in frame from base 1. V drops 0 bases and J drops 4 bases, leaving 15 bases in between. The germline V gene (reference sequence) provides CDR1 LNHDA and CDR2 SQIVND. On the study overall, not on this receptor specifically: The number of individuals in the TCR sequencing and HLA analysis was acknowledged as relatively small.

The sequencing input was CD8+ T cells from PBMCs. Here the chain combines TRBV19 and TRBJ2-2; TRBD2 is a possible D gene, resting on 5 matching bases. The source of this sequence is a human donor with multiple sclerosis. The CDR3 protein is CASSIEAGSIITGELFF. The nucleotides read TGTGCCAGTAGTATAGAGGCGGGTTCTATTATCACCGGGGAGCTGTTTTTT.